This TCR beta chain was sequenced during a study of OX40 agonist ivuxolimab in advanced cancers. The CDR3 is 10 residues long. Trimming pared 8 bases from V and 2 bases from J, leaving 4 bases between. Germline assignment: CDR1 MNHEY and CDR2 SMNVEV (reference sequence). Produced via immunoSEQ multiplex PCR; TCRdb's table is partial and in-frame only. The data show 18,000 or so clones, around 77% seen once. The source material was CD4+ or CD8+ T cells sorted from blood, sampled in a trial of the OX40 agonist ivuxolimab. This sequence was found in an adult with an advanced solid tumor such as melanoma, head and neck, liver or kidney cancer. The V call is TRBV27, the J call TRBJ2-7, with D unresolved. In nucleotides, the CDR3 is TGTGCCAGCGGAACCTACGAGCAGTACTTC. This encodes CASGTYEQYF.